The entry below gives a single TCR beta chain sequence along with its context. This specimen comes from a study of technical replicates of blood from a handful of donors. Germline CDR1 and CDR2: MGHRA and YSYEKL. Trimming stripped 0 bases from V and 8 bases from J, with 16 bases between. The CDR3 totals 15 residues. Profiled with immunoSEQ multiplex PCR; TCRdb holds only in-frame clones, not every one. Of some 82,000 clones in the sample, 97% are singletons; the top ten hold less than 0.2%. The rearrangement uses TRBV4-1 and TRBJ1-2; D unresolved. The sequenced material came from T cells isolated from PBMCs. The clonotype was recovered from a human donor in good health. In DNA form, the CDR3 reads TGCGCCAGCAGCCAAGATTTACGCGGATCGCGAGGCTACACCTTC. Its protein product is CASSQDLRGSRGYTF.